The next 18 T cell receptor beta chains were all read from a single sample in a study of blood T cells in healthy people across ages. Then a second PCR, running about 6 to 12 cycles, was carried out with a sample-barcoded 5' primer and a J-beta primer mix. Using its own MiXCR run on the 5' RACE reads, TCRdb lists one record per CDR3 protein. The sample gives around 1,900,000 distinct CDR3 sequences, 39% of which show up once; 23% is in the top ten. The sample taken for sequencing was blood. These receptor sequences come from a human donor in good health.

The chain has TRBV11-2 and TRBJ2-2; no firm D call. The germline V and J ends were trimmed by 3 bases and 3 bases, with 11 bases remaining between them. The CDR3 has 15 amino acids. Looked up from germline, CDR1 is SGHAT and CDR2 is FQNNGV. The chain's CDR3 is CASSLAQRYTGELFF. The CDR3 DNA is TGTGCCAGCAGCTTGGCACAGAGATACACCGGGGAGCTGTTTTTT.

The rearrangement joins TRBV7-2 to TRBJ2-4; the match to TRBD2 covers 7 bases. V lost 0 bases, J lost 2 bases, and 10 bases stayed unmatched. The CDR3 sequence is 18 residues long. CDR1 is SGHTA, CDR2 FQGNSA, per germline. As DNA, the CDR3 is TGTGCCAGCAGCTTAGCCCCTGGGAGGGTGATGACCAAAAACATTCAGTACTTC. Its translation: CASSLAPGRVMTKNIQYF.

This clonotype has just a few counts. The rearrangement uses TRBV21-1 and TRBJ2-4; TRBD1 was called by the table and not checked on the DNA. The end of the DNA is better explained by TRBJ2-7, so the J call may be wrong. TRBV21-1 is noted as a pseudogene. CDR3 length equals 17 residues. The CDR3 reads CASSVKQVGRGGYEQYF. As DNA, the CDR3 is TGTGCCAGCAGCGTTAAGCAGGTCGGCAGGGGAGGCTACGAGCAGTACTTC.

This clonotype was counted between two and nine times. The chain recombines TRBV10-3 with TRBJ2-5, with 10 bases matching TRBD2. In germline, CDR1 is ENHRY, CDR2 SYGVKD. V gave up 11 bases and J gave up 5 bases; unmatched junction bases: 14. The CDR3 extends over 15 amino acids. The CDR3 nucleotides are TGTGCCTCTCTAAGGGAGCGGGGGGGCGAGGAGACCCAGTACTTC. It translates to CASLRERGGEETQYF.

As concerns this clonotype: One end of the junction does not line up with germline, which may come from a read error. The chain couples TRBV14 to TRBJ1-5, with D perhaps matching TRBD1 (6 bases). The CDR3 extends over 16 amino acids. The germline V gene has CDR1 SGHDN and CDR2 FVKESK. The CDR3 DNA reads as TGCGCCAGCAGCCAACTCATCAGGGGTAGCAATCAGCCCCAGCATTTT. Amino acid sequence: CASSQLIRGSNQPQHF.

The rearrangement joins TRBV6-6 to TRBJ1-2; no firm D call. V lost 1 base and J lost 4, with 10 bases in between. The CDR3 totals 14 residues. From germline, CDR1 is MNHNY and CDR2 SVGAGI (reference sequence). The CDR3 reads CASSYFGRIYGYTF. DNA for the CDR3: TGTGCCAGCAGTTACTTCGGACGGATCTATGGCTACACCTTC.

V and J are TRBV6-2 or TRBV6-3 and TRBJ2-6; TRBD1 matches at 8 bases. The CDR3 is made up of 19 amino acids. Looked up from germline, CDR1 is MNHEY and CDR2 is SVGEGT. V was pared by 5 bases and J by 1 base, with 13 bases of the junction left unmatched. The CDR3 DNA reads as TGTGCCAGCAGTGACCGGGACAGGATATACTGGTCTGGGGCCAACGTCCTGACTTTC. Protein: CASSDRDRIYWSGANVLTF.

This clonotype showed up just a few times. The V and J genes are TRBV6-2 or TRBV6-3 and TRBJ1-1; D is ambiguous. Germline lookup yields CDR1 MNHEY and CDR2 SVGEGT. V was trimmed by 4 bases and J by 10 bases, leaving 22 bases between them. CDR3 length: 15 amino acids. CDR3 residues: CASSFRRLAGFRAFF. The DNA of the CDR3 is TGTGCCAGCAGTTTTCGGCGGCTAGCTGGGTTCAGAGCTTTCTTT.

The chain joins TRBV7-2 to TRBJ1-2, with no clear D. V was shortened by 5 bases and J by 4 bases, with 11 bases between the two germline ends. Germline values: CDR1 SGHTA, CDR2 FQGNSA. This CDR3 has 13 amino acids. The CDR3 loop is CASSTGPIYGYTF. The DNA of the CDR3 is TGTGCCAGCAGCACCGGGCCAATCTATGGCTACACCTTC. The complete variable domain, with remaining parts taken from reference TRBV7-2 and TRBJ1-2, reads GAGVSQSPSNKVTEKGKDVELRCDPISGHTALYWYRQSLGQGLEFLIYFQGNSAPDKSGLPSDRFSAERTGGSVSTLTIQRTQQEDSAVYLCASSTGPIYGYTFGSGTRLTVV.

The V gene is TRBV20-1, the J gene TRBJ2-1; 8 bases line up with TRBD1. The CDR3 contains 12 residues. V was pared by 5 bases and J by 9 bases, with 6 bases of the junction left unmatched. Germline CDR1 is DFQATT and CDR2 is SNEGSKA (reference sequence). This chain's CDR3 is CSAGQGGPEQFF. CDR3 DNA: TGCAGTGCTGGACAGGGTGGTCCTGAGCAGTTCTTC.

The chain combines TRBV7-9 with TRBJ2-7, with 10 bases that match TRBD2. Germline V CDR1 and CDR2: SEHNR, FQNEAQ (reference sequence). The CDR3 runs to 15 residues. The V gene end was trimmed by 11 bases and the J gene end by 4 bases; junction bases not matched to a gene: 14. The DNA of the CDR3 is TGTGCCGGACTACCGATTAGCGGGGGGACTTACGAGCAGTACTTC. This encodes CAGLPISGGTYEQYF.

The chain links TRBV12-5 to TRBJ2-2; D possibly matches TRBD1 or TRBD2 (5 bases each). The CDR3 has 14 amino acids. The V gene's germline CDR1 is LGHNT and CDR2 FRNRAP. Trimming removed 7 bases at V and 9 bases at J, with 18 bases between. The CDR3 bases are TGTGCTAGTGCCTCGGGAAGGGGCACGTGGGAGCTGTTTTTT. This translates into CASASGRGTWELFF.

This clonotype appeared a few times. As DNA, the CDR3 is TGTGCCAGCAGCTTATATATTACCGGGACAGGGGGCTATGGCTACACCTTC. Its protein is CASSLYITGTGGYGYTF. The V gene is TRBV7-2, the J gene TRBJ1-2; 11 nucleotides match TRBD1. The V gene's germline CDR1 is SGHTA and CDR2 FQGNSA. V gave up 2 bases and J gave up 4 bases; unmatched junction bases: 9. The CDR3 is 17 residues long.

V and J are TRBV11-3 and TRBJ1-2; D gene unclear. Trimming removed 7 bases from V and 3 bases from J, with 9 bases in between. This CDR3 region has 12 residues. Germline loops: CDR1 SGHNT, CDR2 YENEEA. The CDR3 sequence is CASKTEDYGYTF. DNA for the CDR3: TGTGCCAGCAAAACAGAGGACTATGGCTACACCTTC.

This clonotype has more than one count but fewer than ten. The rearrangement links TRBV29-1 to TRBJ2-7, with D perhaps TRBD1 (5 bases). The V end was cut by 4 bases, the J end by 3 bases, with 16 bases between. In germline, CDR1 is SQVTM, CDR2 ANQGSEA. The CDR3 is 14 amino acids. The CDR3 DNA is TGCAGCGTTGTCCGGCAGGGAAGGTTCTACGAGCAGTACTTC. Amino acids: CSVVRQGRFYEQYF.

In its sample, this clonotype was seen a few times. CDR3 DNA sequence: TGCAGCGTTGGTGAGACAGGGGGCCCTCAAGGGGAACTGTTTTTT. Amino acid sequence: CSVGETGGPQGELFF. This chain uses TRBV29-1 with TRBJ1-4, with 10 bases aligning to TRBD1. J gave up 12 bases and V 4 bases, and 14 bases lay outside the gene matches. The CDR3 totals 15 residues. Per germline, CDR1 SQVTM and CDR2 ANQGSEA.

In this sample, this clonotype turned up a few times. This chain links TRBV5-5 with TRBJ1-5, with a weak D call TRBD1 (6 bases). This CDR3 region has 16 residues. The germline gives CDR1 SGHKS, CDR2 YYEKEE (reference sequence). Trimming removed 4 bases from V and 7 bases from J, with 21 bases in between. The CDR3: CASSRHITGIVQPQHF. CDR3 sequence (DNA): TGTGCCAGCAGCCGGCACATTACAGGGATAGTCCAGCCCCAGCATTTT.

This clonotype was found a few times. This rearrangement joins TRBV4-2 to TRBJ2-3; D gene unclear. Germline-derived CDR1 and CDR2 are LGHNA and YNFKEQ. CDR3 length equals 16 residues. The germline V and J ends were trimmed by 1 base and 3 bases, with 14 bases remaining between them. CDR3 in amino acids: CASSQAAGRATDTQYF. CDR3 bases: TGTGCCAGCAGCCAAGCTGCAGGACGGGCAACAGATACGCAGTATTTT.